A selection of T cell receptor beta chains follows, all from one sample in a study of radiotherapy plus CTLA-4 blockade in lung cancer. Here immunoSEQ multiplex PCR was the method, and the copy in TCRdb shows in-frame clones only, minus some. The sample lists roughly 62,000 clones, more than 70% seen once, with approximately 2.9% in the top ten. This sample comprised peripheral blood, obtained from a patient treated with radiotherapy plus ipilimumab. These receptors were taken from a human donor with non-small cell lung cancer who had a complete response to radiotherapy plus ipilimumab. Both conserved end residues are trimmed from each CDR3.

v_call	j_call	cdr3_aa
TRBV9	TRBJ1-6	ASSAEAGRDLNSPLH
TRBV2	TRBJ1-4	ASRGTSATNEKLF
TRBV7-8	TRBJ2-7	ASSPSSGRALEQY
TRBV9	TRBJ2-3	ASSVSGGAGDTQY
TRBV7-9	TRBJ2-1	ASSLSRDNEQF
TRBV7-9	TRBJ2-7	ASSLQGGSSYEQY
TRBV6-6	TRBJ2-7	ASTQARGDYEQY
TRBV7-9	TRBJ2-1	ASSSRASSGRDNEQF
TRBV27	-	ASNSLQGQNEQY
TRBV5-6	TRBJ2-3	ASSLARGTGPTDTQY
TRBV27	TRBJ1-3	ASSPQGFAGNTIY
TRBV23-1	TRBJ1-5	ASSQRDRGDYSNQPQH